Listed below are T cell receptor beta chains from one sample, sequenced in a study of blood T cell repertoires in COVID-19. Only in-frame clones appear in the TCRdb table, and some are missing; sequencing was by immunoSEQ multiplex PCR. The sample has approximately 230,000 clones, about 87% seen once. The specimen was peripheral blood. The origin of the receptors is a woman in her thirties with COVID-19, enrolled during active disease. The CDR3 runs from the conserved cysteine through the conserved F or W. A D gene is named only where the DNA matches it firmly. Some rows mark clone size as missing; the rest say once, few, many or name a class of expanded clone.

CDR3 DNA,CDR3 protein,V gene,CDR3 length,clone size,D gene,J gene
TGTGCCACCAGTGATTTGCAGGGGCAGTTAACTGGAAACACCATATATTTT,CATSDLQGQLTGNTIYF,TRBV24-1,17,.,.,TRBJ1-3
TGTGCCGGGTCTTTGGGGAGCGGGAGTGTTACTGAGCAGTTCTTC,CAGSLGSGSVTEQFF,TRBV5-6,15,.,TRBD2,TRBJ2-1
TGTGCCAGCAGCCATCCATACTGGGGGGCAGATACGCAGTATTTT,CASSHPYWGADTQYF,TRBV14,15,once,.,TRBJ2-3
TGCGCCAGCAGCCAAGGTTTAATCCGGCGGGGTAGCAATCAGCCCCAGCATTTT,CASSQGLIRRGSNQPQHF,TRBV4-1,18,.,.,TRBJ1-5
TGCAGCGTTGAAGACTTCGGGGGCACTGAAGCTTTCTTT,CSVEDFGGTEAFF,TRBV29-1,13,.,.,TRBJ1-1
TGTGCCAGCAGTGGCCCAGACAGGACCAACACCATATATTTT,CASSGPDRTNTIYF,TRBV2,14,.,.,TRBJ1-3
TGTGCCAGCAGTCAGCTAGATGGGAACACTGAAGCTTTCTTT,CASSQLDGNTEAFF,TRBV27,14,few,.,TRBJ1-1
TGTGCCAGTAGTAGAGAAGGGACAGGAAGAGCCAAAAACATTCAGTACTTC,CASSREGTGRAKNIQYF,TRBV19,17,.,TRBD1,TRBJ2-4
TGTGCCAGCAGCGTAGGTAGCACTGAAGCTTTCTTT,CASSVGSTEAFF,TRBV11-2,12,.,.,TRBJ1-1
TGTGCCTGGAGTGTACGGCAGGGGTGGGGCTACACCTTC,CAWSVRQGWGYTF,TRBV30,13,.,.,TRBJ1-2
TGTGCCAGCAGCTTAGAGCGTCCCGGGACAGGGTTGGATGAGCAGTTCTTC,CASSLERPGTGLDEQFF,TRBV11-3,17,.,TRBD1,TRBJ2-1
TGTGCCAGCAGCCCTAGACTAGCGACGGACAATGAGCAGTTCTTC,CASSPRLATDNEQFF,TRBV7-9,15,.,TRBD2,TRBJ2-1
TGTGCCATTACCGGGACAGGGGGCTTGGAGACCCAGTACTTC,CAITGTGGLETQYF,TRBV28,14,once,TRBD1,TRBJ2-5
TGTGCCACCAGCCATGGGGGACTAGCGGGAGAATCCGATACGCAGTATTTT,CATSHGGLAGESDTQYF,TRBV24-1,17,.,TRBD2,TRBJ2-3
TGTGCCAGCAGCGGAATCGCAGGGAATGAGCAGTTCTTC,CASSGIAGNEQFF,TRBV6-5,13,.,.,TRBJ2-1
TGTGCCAGCAGTTTTCTAGCGGGGGGTCCTATCCCCTCCTACAATGAGCAGTTCTTC,CASSFLAGGPIPSYNEQFF,TRBV27,19,.,TRBD2,TRBJ2-1
TGTGCCAGCAGTTTATGGATTCCGGGGATGGACTATGGCTACACCTTC,CASSLWIPGMDYGYTF,TRBV28,16,.,.,TRBJ1-2
TGTGCCACCAGTGATCCTAGCGGGGGGGCCGGGGAGACCCAGTACTTC,CATSDPSGGAGETQYF,TRBV24-1,16,.,TRBD2,TRBJ2-5
TGCGCCAGCAGCCGAGGTACAGGGGTCACCTACGAGCAGTACTTC,CASSRGTGVTYEQYF,TRBV10-2,15,many,TRBD1,TRBJ2-7
TGTGCCAGCGGTACCACGGGACAGGGGGCAACAGATACGCAGTATTTT,CASGTTGQGATDTQYF,TRBV28,16,.,TRBD1,TRBJ2-3
TGCGCCAGCAGTGAGTCGGACTACCCAGGAGGAGGCTACACCTTC,CASSESDYPGGGYTF,TRBV10-1,15,few,.,TRBJ1-2
TGCGCCAGCAGCCTGGGACAGGGGACCTACAATGAGCAGTTCTTC,CASSLGQGTYNEQFF,TRBV5-1,15,.,TRBD1,TRBJ2-1
TGTGCCAGCAGCCCAGGGACAGGGTTATATGGCTACACCTTC,CASSPGTGLYGYTF,TRBV7-9,14,.,TRBD1,TRBJ1-2
TGTGCCAGCTCACCGACGGGAAGGGCTGAAAAACTGTTTTTT,CASSPTGRAEKLFF,TRBV18,14,.,.,TRBJ1-4
TGTGCCAGCACCGCACTGACACTTGGCGAGCAGTACTTC,CASTALTLGEQYF,TRBV2,13,.,.,TRBJ2-7
TGTGCCAGCAGCTGGAATCGGGACAGAGCCTACGAGCAGTACTTC,CASSWNRDRAYEQYF,TRBV6-5,15,.,TRBD1,TRBJ2-7
TGTGCCAGCCGAGGGCGGGGTACTGGAAACACCATATATTTT,CASRGRGTGNTIYF,TRBV7-8,14,.,.,TRBJ1-3
TGTGCCTGGAGGGACAGATTGAACACTGAAGCTTTCTTT,CAWRDRLNTEAFF,TRBV30,13,.,.,TRBJ1-1
TGTGCCAGCAGCTTGCATCGACTAGCGGGAGGGGAGACCCAGTACTTC,CASSLHRLAGGETQYF,TRBV21-1,16,.,.,TRBJ2-5
TGTGCCAGCAGCTTGAACAGGGTAGATGAAAAACTGTTTTTT,CASSLNRVDEKLFF,TRBV7-2,14,.,.,TRBJ1-4
TGTGCCAGCAGTTACTCGGGGCGCACAGATACGCAGTATTTT,CASSYSGRTDTQYF,TRBV6-2/TRBV6-3,14,once,.,TRBJ2-3
TGTGCCAGCAGCCCTTCGACAGGTTCACCCCTCCACTTT,CASSPSTGSPLHF,TRBV9,13,.,.,TRBJ1-6
TGTGCCAGCAGTCTAGCGGGATCCTACAATGAGCAGTTCTTC,CASSLAGSYNEQFF,TRBV11-3,14,.,TRBD2,TRBJ2-1
TGTGCCTGGAGTGTTAACAGTCACGGCGGGGAGCTGTTTTTT,CAWSVNSHGGELFF,TRBV30,14,.,.,TRBJ2-2
TGTGCTAGCAGCCCGGGACTAGCGGGACTAAACACAGATACGCAGTATTTT,CASSPGLAGLNTDTQYF,TRBV7-7,17,.,TRBD2,TRBJ2-3
TGTGCCAGCAGCTTGTCCGAATGGACAGTAGCTAACTATGGCTACACCTTC,CASSLSEWTVANYGYTF,TRBV7-2,17,.,.,TRBJ1-2
TGTGCCAGCAGCCAAGATGTGGGGGGGGGCACAGATACGCAGTATTTT,CASSQDVGGGTDTQYF,TRBV4-2,16,.,TRBD2,TRBJ2-3
TGCAGTGCTAGAGTCGGGGATGGCTACACCTTC,CSARVGDGYTF,TRBV20-1,11,once,.,TRBJ1-2
TGTGCCAGCAGCCAAACTAGCGGGGGGGATGAGCAGTTCTTC,CASSQTSGGDEQFF,TRBV3-1/TRBV3-2,14,.,TRBD2,TRBJ2-1
TGTGCCAGCAGTGCCAAGAGCTCTGGAAACACCATATATTTT,CASSAKSSGNTIYF,TRBV2,14,.,.,TRBJ1-3
TGTGCCAGCTCACCACTCGAGGGTGAGCAGTTCTTC,CASSPLEGEQFF,TRBV18,12,.,.,TRBJ2-1
TGTGCCAGTAGTATTAGCGGGAGGGTCCCGAATGAGCAGTTCTTC,CASSISGRVPNEQFF,TRBV19,15,.,TRBD2,TRBJ2-1
TGTGCCAGCGGCTCTAGCGGATCCTACAATGAGCAGTTCTTC,CASGSSGSYNEQFF,TRBV6-5,14,.,TRBD2,TRBJ2-1
TGTGCCAGCAGCAAACCCCACGGGAGAGACACCGGGGAGCTGTTTTTT,CASSKPHGRDTGELFF,TRBV21-1,16,.,.,TRBJ2-2
TGTGCCAGCAGTGAGAGGCCTAGCGGAAAAAACATTCAGTACTTC,CASSERPSGKNIQYF,TRBV6-1,15,.,TRBD2,TRBJ2-4
TGCGCCAGCAGCCAAGGGCCTCTGCTTCCGTTCGATGAGCAGTTCTTC,CASSQGPLLPFDEQFF,TRBV4-1,16,.,.,TRBJ2-1
TGCGCCAGCAGAGCAACAGCGGTCAGGGGGCTTGAGGAGGTCACTGAAGCTTTCTTT,CASRATAVRGLEEVTEAFF,TRBV4-3,19,.,TRBD1,TRBJ1-1
TGTGCCAGCAGTTCGGACAGCTACTATGGCTACACCTTC,CASSSDSYYGYTF,TRBV13,13,.,.,TRBJ1-2
TGTGCCAGCAGCTTAGACGGGGAGGGGAGGTACAATGAGCAGTTCTTC,CASSLDGEGRYNEQFF,TRBV13,16,.,TRBD2,TRBJ2-1
TGTGCCAGCAGCTTGGGCACAGGGGAGCTCTATGGCTACACCTTC,CASSLGTGELYGYTF,TRBV5-4,15,few,TRBD1,TRBJ1-2
TGTGCCAGCAGCCTAGGACAGGGGGCGAATGAAAAACTGTTTTTT,CASSLGQGANEKLFF,TRBV5-6,15,.,TRBD1,TRBJ1-4
TGTGCCAGCAGCACGAGTCTAGCGGGGGGGATTCAGTACTTC,CASSTSLAGGIQYF,TRBV7-2,14,.,TRBD2,TRBJ2-4
TGTGCCAGCTCACCTCCGTCTCTTTCTGAGCAGTTCTTC,CASSPPSLSEQFF,TRBV18,13,few,.,TRBJ2-1
TGTGCCACCAGTGATATCGGACACCAGAACACCGGGGAGCTGTTTTTT,CATSDIGHQNTGELFF,TRBV24-1,16,.,.,TRBJ2-2
TGCGCCAGCAGCCAAGAGGGAGTCGCAAACGGCCTGAACACTGAAGCTTTCTTT,CASSQEGVANGLNTEAFF,TRBV4-3,18,.,.,TRBJ1-1
TGTGCCAGCCTCCCGGGACTAAGCACAGATACGCAGTATTTT,CASLPGLSTDTQYF,TRBV18,14,.,TRBD2,TRBJ2-3
TGTGCCAGCAGCCCTTGGACTAGCGGGGGCATACGGAACACCGGGGAGCTGTTTTTT,CASSPWTSGGIRNTGELFF,TRBV11-2,19,few,TRBD2,TRBJ2-2